This T cell receptor beta chain was recorded in a study of T cell clonotyping in hematopoietic cell transplantation. Study results and caveats: Recipient TCR diversity dropped after transplant; expanded clonotypes rose from day 30 to 180. At the given depth, recipient repertoires were over 97% de novo clonotypes. No sorting was done, leaving CD4 and CD8 contributions mixed.

Repertoires were generated with immunoSEQ multiplex PCR, while TCRdb's copy carries only in-frame clones and drops some. The sample has roughly 3,000 clones, about 80% seen once; the top ten hold around 6%. Recipients were bled about 28 days pretransplant and at posttransplant days 30, 100, 180. Looked up from germline, CDR1 is LGHNA and CDR2 is YSLEER. Trimming took 0 bases from V and 1 from J, leaving 13 bases between them. The CDR3 runs to 17 residues. With regard to this clone: Its specificity is not known.

The sequencing used peripheral blood mononuclear cells, collected 30 days after allogeneic stem cell transplant. This chain connects TRBV4-3 to TRBJ2-1; D is possibly TRBD1 or TRBD2 (5 bases each). The sequence came from a male patient aged 55 to 69 who had an allogeneic stem cell transplant, so T cells may come from the graft donor. Some clones in this sample may be carry-over from other donors' samples. The DNA of the CDR3 is TGCGCCAGCAGCCAAGATCTCGGGACGGATTCCTACAATGAGCAGTTCTTC. Residues: CASSQDLGTDSYNEQFF.